These 20 T cell receptor beta chains share one sample of origin, sequenced in a study of cytomegalovirus exposure and HLA in healthy donors. The study ran its PCR with 60 Vbeta and 13 Jbeta primers. Clones were sequenced by immunoSEQ multiplex PCR, and TCRdb holds only the in-frame ones, with some missing. Among 150,000 or so clones listed, around three quarters were seen once. Sequenced: PBMCs. The receptors were gathered from a male donor in good health and CMV-seronegative.

V is TRBV6-1 and J is TRBJ2-1, with TRBD2 matching 8 bases. The CDR3 runs to 15 residues. V lost 6 bases and J lost 4; bases outside the gene matches: 8. The germline V gene has CDR1 MNHNS and CDR2 SASEGT. CDR3 in amino acids: CASSDPSGWYNEQFF. The CDR3 DNA sequence: TGTGCCAGCAGCGACCCTAGCGGGTGGTACAATGAGCAGTTCTTC.

In its sample, this clone was seen once. CDR3 DNA: TGTGCCAGCAGTTTAAGGAACAGGGCTCAGCCCCAGCATTTT. Encoded protein: CASSLRNRAQPQHF. The gene calls are TRBV27 and TRBJ1-5; possible D gene TRBD1, 6 bases. This CDR3 comprises 14 residues. With 2 bases removed from V and 6 bases from J, the gap between germline ends came to 11 bases. Germline V gene data show CDR1 as MNHEY and CDR2 as SMNVEV (reference sequence).

The J gene is TRBJ2-7, the V gene TRBV2; tentatively, D is TRBD2 (5 bases). Germline CDR1 SNHLY, CDR2 FYNNEI. V shed 6 bases and J shed 7 bases, with 19 bases lying between them. The CDR3 consists of 14 residues. CDR3 protein: CASSSDGGSGEQYF. DNA for the CDR3: TGTGCCAGCAGCTCGGACGGCGGATCGGGGGAGCAGTACTTC.

This chain joins TRBV28 and TRBJ1-5; D remains ambiguous. Germline V gene sequence: CDR1 MDHEN, CDR2 SYDVKM. CDR3 size: 15 residues. V was clipped by 3 bases and J by 3 bases, with 12 bases between them. The CDR3 protein is CASSLRYGDNQPQHF. The DNA of the CDR3 is TGTGCCAGCAGTTTGAGGTACGGCGACAATCAGCCCCAGCATTTT.

The chain employs TRBV4-1 and TRBJ1-5; no clear D. The germline V gene encodes CDR1 MGHRA and CDR2 YSYEKL. With 11 bases removed from V and 7 bases from J, the gap between germline ends came to 6 bases. CDR3 length: 9 residues. In DNA, the CDR3 is TGCGCCCCGGGGCAGCCCCAGCATTTT. This translates into CAPGQPQHF.

The chain links TRBV5-4 to TRBJ2-3; TRBD2 agrees at 12 bases. The V and J ends lost 0 bases and 1 base, in that order; junction bases with no gene match: 6. This CDR3 is 18 amino acids long. From germline, CDR1 is SGHNT and CDR2 YYREEE (reference sequence). CDR3 DNA: TGTGCCAGCAGCTTGGGGCTAGCGGGGGGGCGGGGCACAGATACGCAGTATTTT. Encoded protein: CASSLGLAGGRGTDTQYF.

V gene TRBV4-3 combines with J gene TRBJ1-3, with D uncertain. Germline CDR1 is LGHNA and CDR2 is YSLEER. With 0 bases removed from V and 0 bases from J, the gap between germline ends came to 9 bases. This CDR3 spans 16 amino acids. The CDR3 region is CASSQEDRGSGNTIYF. The CDR3 DNA sequence: TGCGCCAGCAGCCAAGAAGACCGGGGCTCTGGAAACACCATATATTTT.

The chain joins TRBV19 to TRBJ1-1; D not resolved. Germline V lookup: CDR1 LNHDA, CDR2 SQIVND (reference sequence). V lost 4 bases and J lost 0, with 9 bases in between. This CDR3 contains 14 residues. This chain's CDR3 is CASSTNSMNTEAFF. The CDR3 bases are TGTGCCAGTAGTACCAACAGCATGAACACTGAAGCTTTCTTT. The full variable domain, in which reference TRBV19 and TRBJ1-1 provide the parts outside the CDR3, is DGGITQSPKYLFRKEGQNVTLSCEQNLNHDAMYWYRQDPGQGLRLIYYSQIVNDFQKGDIAEGYSVSREKKESFPLTVTSAQKNPTAFYLCASSTNSMNTEAFFGQGTRLTVV.

This clone came up a few times. This chain connects TRBV19 to TRBJ2-3; D may be TRBD1 (6 bases). The V gene's germline CDR1 is LNHDA and CDR2 SQIVND (reference sequence). The CDR3 sequence is 16 residues long. V lost 5 bases, J lost 3 bases, and 18 bases lay in between. DNA for the CDR3: TGTGCCAGTAGTCCAAGACAGGAATGGGGTACAGATACGCAGTATTTT. Its translation is CASSPRQEWGTDTQYF.

The chain combines TRBV28 with TRBJ1-1; 8 nucleotides align to TRBD1. Germline V gives CDR1 MDHEN, CDR2 SYDVKM. CDR3 length equals 20 residues. The J segment lost 3 bases and the V segment lost 2 bases, leaving 20 bases of the junction unmatched. The CDR3 spells CASSLRSGRGVNRGYTEAFF. As DNA, the CDR3 is TGTGCCAGCAGTTTACGATCTGGCAGGGGGGTTAACAGGGGGTACACTGAAGCTTTCTTT.

This chain joins TRBV28 and TRBJ1-2; D is perhaps TRBD1 (6 bases). Germline CDR1 MDHEN, CDR2 SYDVKM. CDR3 length equals 13 residues. Trimming took off 6 bases at V and 4 bases at J, with 12 bases between the two ends. The CDR3 coding sequence is TGTGCCAGCAGCAGACAACAGGGCTATGGCTACACCTTC. The encoded protein is CASSRQQGYGYTF.

This clone appeared a single time. The gene calls are TRBV4-1 and TRBJ1-6, with D possibly being TRBD1 (6 bases). Germline CDR1 is MGHRA and CDR2 is YSYEKL. The CDR3 runs 16 residues. Between the trimmed V and J ends, which lost 4 bases and 5 bases, there was a span of 15 bases. CDR3 sequence reads: CASSPGRDTHNSPLHF. The CDR3 DNA reads TGCGCCAGCAGCCCCGGCCGGGACACACATAATTCACCCCTCCACTTT.

This rearrangement joins TRBV11-2 to TRBJ2-7, with TRBD2 matching 7 bases. Germline values: CDR1 SGHAT, CDR2 FQNNGV. Trimming removed 2 bases from V and 2 bases from J; junction bases left unmatched: 3. This CDR3 has 14 residues. The CDR3 DNA reads as TGTGCCAGCAGCTTACGAGGGAGGGCCTACGAGCAGTACTTC. Translation: CASSLRGRAYEQYF.

This chain joins TRBV18 and TRBJ1-2; possible D gene TRBD1, 5 bases. V lost 5 bases to trimming and J lost 1 base, with 17 bases between them. Germline CDR1 and CDR2: KGHSH and LQKENI. This CDR3 is built from 16 residues. The CDR3 DNA sequence: TGTGCCAGCTCAGGTGGACACCCGACCTTTAACTATGGCTACACCTTC. It encodes CASSGGHPTFNYGYTF.

Comment on this clone: The sample contains more than one DNA sequence encoding this CDR3. CDR3 DNA: TGTGCCAGCAGCCCAACTAGCGGGAGCTCCTACAATGAGCAGTTCTTC. Its translation: CASSPTSGSSYNEQFF. The chain couples TRBV7-3 to TRBJ2-1; 11 positions agree with TRBD2. The CDR3 is made up of 16 amino acids. Germline-derived CDR1 and CDR2 are SGHTA and FQGTGA. V was clipped by 5 bases and J by 0 bases; unmatched bases: 3.

The V gene is TRBV9, the J gene TRBJ2-7; TRBD2 matches at 10 bases. CDR3 length: 15 residues. V lost 2 bases, J lost 2 bases, and 4 bases stayed unmatched. The germline V gene has CDR1 SGDLS and CDR2 YYNGEE. The CDR3 region is CASSVLAGEAYEQYF. The CDR3 DNA reads as TGTGCCAGCAGCGTTCTAGCGGGGGAAGCCTACGAGCAGTACTTC.

This clone was found once. CDR3 nucleotide sequence: TGTGCCAGCAGCCCGGGACAAGGGCAGTATTTT. Encoded protein: CASSPGQGQYF. The gene calls are TRBV9 and TRBJ2-3; D is possibly TRBD1 (6 bases). Trimming took off 4 bases at V and 11 bases at J, with 11 bases between the two ends. The CDR3 is 11 residues long. Germline-derived CDR1 and CDR2 are SGDLS and YYNGEE.

The V and J genes are TRBV27 and TRBJ2-1; D might be TRBD2 (5 bases). V lost 5 bases to trimming and J lost 3 bases, with 11 bases between them. The CDR3 loop spans 14 amino acids. Looked up from germline, CDR1 is MNHEY and CDR2 is SMNVEV (reference sequence). The CDR3 here is CASSLIGIYNEQFF. The CDR3 DNA sequence: TGTGCCAGCAGTCTCATCGGGATCTACAATGAGCAGTTCTTC.

This clone occurred once. The J gene is TRBJ2-1, the V gene TRBV5-1; 8 bases match TRBD2. The CDR3 sequence is 14 residues long. The junction had 6 bases not matched to a gene; V was cut back by 3 bases and J by 7 bases. CDR1 is SGHRS, CDR2 YFSETQ, per germline. CDR3 DNA sequence: TGCGCCAGCAGCTCCGGGAGGGCGGGGAATGAGCAGTTCTTC. Protein product: CASSSGRAGNEQFF. Using reference TRBV5-1 and TRBJ2-1 for the parts outside the CDR3, the full variable domain is KAGVTQTPRYLIKTRGQQVTLSCSPISGHRSVSWYQQTPGQGLQFLFEYFSETQRNKGNFPGRFSGRQFSNSRSEMNVSTLELGDSALYLCASSSGRAGNEQFFGPGTRLTVL.

The chain recombines TRBV10-3 with TRBJ1-2; 8 bases are a match to TRBD1. This CDR3 is 15 amino acids long. Trimming at V came to 2 bases and at J to 4 bases, leaving 6 bases not matched to a gene. Germline CDR1 and CDR2: ENHRY and SYGVKD. The CDR3 sequence: CAISEEGQGGYGYTF. DNA for the CDR3: TGTGCCATCAGTGAGGAAGGACAGGGTGGCTATGGCTACACCTTC.